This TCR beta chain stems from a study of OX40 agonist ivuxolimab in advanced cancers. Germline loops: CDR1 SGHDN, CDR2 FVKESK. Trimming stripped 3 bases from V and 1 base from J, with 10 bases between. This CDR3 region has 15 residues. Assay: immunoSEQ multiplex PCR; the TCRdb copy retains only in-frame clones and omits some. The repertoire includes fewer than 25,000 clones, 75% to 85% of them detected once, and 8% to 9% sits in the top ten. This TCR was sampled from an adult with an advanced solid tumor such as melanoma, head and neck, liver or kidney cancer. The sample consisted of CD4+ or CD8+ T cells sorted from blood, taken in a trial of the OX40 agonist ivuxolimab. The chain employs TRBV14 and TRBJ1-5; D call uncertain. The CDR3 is CASSHGVGSNQPQHF. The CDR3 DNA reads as TGTGCCAGCAGCCACGGAGTGGGGAGCAATCAGCCCCAGCATTTT.